Listed here are 23 T cell receptor beta chains from one sample, sequenced in a study of OX40 agonist ivuxolimab in advanced cancers. The library was generated by the immunoSEQ multiplex PCR assay. Here the immuneACCESS table is served through TCRdb, limited to in-frame sequences with V and J called. Missing clones are a known gap in these copies; in checked studies unresolved V genes cover under half, and the rest lacks a known reason. For this sample there are approximately 59,000 clones; 70% to 90% appear just once. The top ten clonotypes cover over 0.6% of the sample. The starting material was CD4+ or CD8+ T cells sorted from blood, obtained in a trial of the OX40 agonist ivuxolimab. The receptors were sampled from an adult with an advanced solid tumor such as melanoma, head and neck, liver or kidney cancer.

In this sample, this clone turned up once. This rearrangement joins TRBV19 to TRBJ2-1; 9 bases agree with TRBD1. There are 17 residues in the CDR3. V was clipped by 4 bases and J by 9 bases; unmatched bases: 16. Germline-derived CDR1 and CDR2 are LNHDA and SQIVND (reference sequence). The chain's CDR3 is CASSNPRTGERHFEQFF. In DNA, the CDR3 is TGTGCCAGTAGTAACCCCAGGACAGGGGAACGACATTTTGAGCAGTTCTTC. Full variable domain (remainder filled in from reference TRBV19 and TRBJ2-1): DGGITQSPKYLFRKEGQNVTLSCEQNLNHDAMYWYRQDPGQGLRLIYYSQIVNDFQKGDIAEGYSVSREKKESFPLTVTSAQKNPTAFYLCASSNPRTGERHFEQFFGPGTRLTVL.

The rearrangement uses TRBV9 and TRBJ2-1; TRBD2 might be the D (5 bases). CDR3 length: 13 amino acids. V dropped 4 bases and J dropped 1 base, with 6 bases sitting between them. CDR1 SGDLS and CDR2 YYNGEE come from the germline V gene. The CDR3 loop is CASSSGSYNEQFF. CDR3 in DNA: TGTGCCAGCAGCTCGGGGTCCTACAATGAGCAGTTCTTC.

V gene TRBV27 combines with J gene TRBJ1-2, with 7 nucleotides matching TRBD1. Germline CDR1 and CDR2: MNHEY and SMNVEV (reference sequence). V lost 6 bases, J lost 4 bases, and 8 bases stayed unmatched. This CDR3 is built from 14 residues. CDR3 sequence: CASRAARGAYGYTF. The DNA for the CDR3 is TGTGCCAGCAGGGCTGCCAGGGGGGCCTATGGCTACACCTTC.

CDR3 sequence (DNA): TGTGCCAGTAGTCTAGGGCAGACCTACGAGCAGTACTTC. Protein sequence: CASSLGQTYEQYF. The rearrangement uses TRBV19 and TRBJ2-7; D unresolved. The germline CDR1 and CDR2 sequences are LNHDA and SQIVND (reference sequence). The CDR3 has 13 amino acids. V was cut by 5 bases and J by 2 bases, with 10 bases left in between.

The rearrangement links TRBV18 to TRBJ2-5; 12 bases fit TRBD2. The end of the DNA fits TRBJ2-7 better, so the J call may be wrong. CDR1 is KGHSH and CDR2 is LQKENI in the germline V gene. The CDR3 spans 16 residues. The CDR3 DNA reads TGTGCCAGCTCACCACCACTAGCGGGAGGATCCTACGAGCAGTACTTC. As protein: CASSPPLAGGSYEQYF.

The V gene is TRBV10-1, the J gene TRBJ2-1; 11 nucleotides align to TRBD2. CDR1 and CDR2 from the germline V gene are WNHNN and SYGVQD (reference sequence). This CDR3 has 16 residues. V shed 3 bases, J shed 9 bases, and the junction held 10 bases outside the gene matches. In nucleotides, the CDR3 is TGCGCCAGCAGTGATGGGACTAGCGGATGGGGCCCTGAGCAGTTCTTC. Translating gives CASSDGTSGWGPEQFF.

This rearrangement joins TRBV5-1 to TRBJ1-2; weak D call: TRBD1 (5 bases). From germline, CDR1 is SGHRS and CDR2 YFSETQ. V was trimmed by 0 bases and J by 6 bases, leaving 18 bases between them. The CDR3 is made up of 16 amino acids. CDR3 amino acids: CASSLGGGGFGDGYTF. CDR3 bases: TGCGCCAGCAGCTTGGGCGGCGGGGGGTTCGGAGATGGCTACACCTTC.

V is TRBV6-1 and J is TRBJ1-5; a weak D match, TRBD1 (5 bases). The V gene lost 8 bases and the J gene lost 0 bases, with 20 bases spanning the gap. Germline loops: CDR1 MNHNS, CDR2 SASEGT. CDR3 length equals 17 residues. CDR3 protein: CASRAPQRQGSNQPQHF. In DNA, the CDR3 is TGTGCCAGCCGTGCGCCCCAACGGCAGGGTAGCAATCAGCCCCAGCATTTT.

This chain uses TRBV10-3 with TRBJ2-7, with D possibly TRBD1 on 6 matching bases. CDR1 and CDR2 from the germline V gene are ENHRY and SYGVKD. The CDR3 length is 14 residues. V gave up 5 bases and J gave up 5 bases, with 16 bases separating them. The CDR3 nucleotides are TGTGCCATCAGTCCGATCAAGGGGGTTAACGAGCAGTACTTC. This gives the protein CAISPIKGVNEQYF.

The chain carries TRBV18 and TRBJ1-5; no firm D call. Germline loops: CDR1 KGHSH, CDR2 LQKENI. The CDR3 has 15 residues. V lost 4 bases and J lost 3, with 13 bases in between. The CDR3 coding sequence is TGTGCCAGCTCACGAGACCCCTTAATCAATCAGCCCCAGCATTTT. Amino acid sequence: CASSRDPLINQPQHF.

The chain uses TRBV5-5 and TRBJ1-2, with D unclear. Trimming took off 4 bases at V and 4 bases at J, with 8 bases between the two ends. Looked up from germline, CDR1 is SGHKS and CDR2 is YYEKEE (reference sequence). CDR3 size: 12 residues. The CDR3 sequence: CASSQDAYGYTF. The DNA for the CDR3 is TGTGCCAGCAGCCAAGATGCCTATGGCTACACCTTC.

Of note for this clone: Other nucleotide sequences in the sample specify the same CDR3. This rearrangement joins TRBV6-1 to TRBJ1-2; 9 positions match TRBD1. The V gene's germline CDR1 is MNHNS and CDR2 SASEGT. This CDR3 is 14 amino acids long. V dropped 3 bases and J dropped 8; count of bases not matched to a gene: 7. CDR3 amino acids: CASSEGDRVRGYTF. The CDR3 DNA reads TGTGCCAGCAGTGAGGGGGACAGGGTACGGGGCTACACCTTC.

The rearrangement joins TRBV4-1 to TRBJ2-1; D is possibly TRBD1 or TRBD2 (5 bases each). V shed 1 base and J shed 5 bases, with 9 bases lying between them. Germline V lookup: CDR1 MGHRA, CDR2 YSYEKL. The CDR3 extends over 14 amino acids. This CDR3 is CASSQGGTNNEQFF. CDR3 bases: TGCGCCAGCAGCCAAGGAGGGACCAACAATGAGCAGTTCTTC.

CDR3 coding DNA: TGTGCCAGCAGCCCCCGTCCGGGGGAGCTGTTTTTT. Translating gives CASSPRPGELFF. The V call is TRBV11-3, the J call TRBJ2-2; no reliable D call. V shed 5 bases and J shed 8 bases, with 9 bases lying between them. This CDR3 contains 12 residues. Germline CDR1 and CDR2: SGHNT and YENEEA.

The chain joins TRBV5-1 to TRBJ2-7; 8 bases are shared with TRBD2. Trimming took 0 bases from V and 4 from J; bases not matched to a gene: 6. Germline V CDR1 and CDR2: SGHRS, YFSETQ. The CDR3 loop spans 15 amino acids. The CDR3 sequence: CASSLATSGPYEQYF. The DNA of the CDR3 is TGCGCCAGCAGCTTGGCCACTAGCGGCCCTTACGAGCAGTACTTC.

The V and J genes are TRBV7-3 and TRBJ1-1; the D gene is possibly TRBD1 (5 bases). The germline V gene encodes CDR1 SGHTA and CDR2 FQGTGA. This CDR3 has 13 amino acids. V was pared by 6 bases and J by 10 bases, with 18 bases between. Written as DNA, the CDR3 is TGTGCCAGCAGTTCCGGTTCCCAGGGAGGAGCTTTCTTT. As protein: CASSSGSQGGAFF. Looking up the rest from reference TRBV7-3 and TRBJ1-1 gives the full variable domain: GAGVSQTPSNKVTEKGKYVELRCDPISGHTALYWYRQSLGQGPEFLIYFQGTGAADDSGLPNDRFFAVRPEGSVSTLKIQRTERGDSAVYLCASSSGSQGGAFFGQGTRLTVV.

The chain recombines TRBV5-1 with TRBJ1-3, with unresolved D. This CDR3 spans 15 amino acids. CDR1 and CDR2 from the germline V gene are SGHRS and YFSETQ. The ends were cut back, 0 bases at V and 0 bases at J, with 7 bases in the middle. The CDR3 here is CASSLAAVSGNTIYF. Written as DNA, the CDR3 is TGCGCCAGCAGCTTGGCAGCAGTCTCTGGAAACACCATATATTTT.

The genes are TRBV19 and TRBJ1-5; 7 nucleotides line up with TRBD1. The CDR3 loop spans 15 amino acids. Unmatched junction bases numbered 11, after V lost 7 bases and J lost 5 bases. Per the germline V gene, CDR1 is LNHDA and CDR2 is SQIVND (reference sequence). CDR3 bases: TGTGCCAGTACTCCGGGGAGGGGGCTAGATCAGCCCCAGCATTTT. This encodes CASTPGRGLDQPQHF.

The chain uses TRBV7-9 and TRBJ1-1; maybe TRBD1 (5 bases). Trimming shortened V by 4 bases and J by 7 bases, and 10 bases separated the two germline ends. Looked up from germline, CDR1 is SEHNR and CDR2 is FQNEAQ (reference sequence). The CDR3 has 12 residues. CDR3: CASSSTGDEAFF. As DNA, the CDR3 is TGTGCCAGCAGCTCCACGGGGGATGAAGCTTTCTTT. Full variable domain (outside the CDR3, taken from reference TRBV7-9 and TRBJ1-1): DTGVSQNPRHKITKRGQNVTFRCDPISEHNRLYWYRQTLGQGPEFLTYFQNEAQLEKSRLLSDRFSAERPKGSFSTLEIQRTEQGDSAMYLCASSSTGDEAFFGQGTRLTVV.

The V gene is TRBV6-5, the J gene TRBJ1-1, with D maybe TRBD1 (5 bases). CDR1 is MNHEY and CDR2 is SVGAGI in the germline V gene. The V gene lost 6 bases and the J gene lost 7 bases, with 12 bases spanning the gap. The CDR3 runs to 12 residues. In nucleotides, the CDR3 is TGTGCCAGCAGCGGGGACGACCTTGAAGCTTTCTTT. Its translation: CASSGDDLEAFF.

The chain employs TRBV7-8 and TRBJ1-2, with 8 positions matching TRBD1. With V trimmed by 5 bases and J by 4 bases, 15 bases remained unmatched. The germline gives CDR1 SGHVS, CDR2 FQNEAQ. The CDR3 totals 17 residues. The chain's CDR3 is CASSRDRSVSSLYGYTF. CDR3 sequence (DNA): TGTGCCAGCAGCAGGGACAGGTCCGTCTCTTCCCTCTATGGCTACACCTTC.

CDR3 in amino acids: CASSTERFREKLFF. The CDR3 coding sequence is TGTGCCAGCAGTACCGAAAGGTTCCGCGAAAAACTGTTTTTT. This rearrangement joins TRBV28 to TRBJ1-4, with D hard to call. Germline CDR1 reads MDHEN; CDR2 reads SYDVKM. The CDR3 covers 14 residues. Trimming shortened V by 5 bases and J by 8 bases, and 15 bases separated the two germline ends.

The chain carries TRBV10-3 and TRBJ2-7; tentative D call: TRBD2 (5 bases). Germline-derived CDR1 and CDR2 are ENHRY and SYGVKD. Trimming stripped 2 bases from V and 6 bases from J, with 14 bases between. The CDR3 consists of 14 residues. CDR3 protein: CAISETQDSGEQYF. Here the CDR3 DNA reads TGTGCCATCAGTGAGACTCAGGACTCCGGCGAGCAGTACTTC.